This section outlines one T cell receptor (beta chain) sequence together with its context. Its antigen has not been determined. No much larger clonotype is one base removed from it; base qualities were not supplied. The data stem from a study of cytomegalovirus exposure and HLA in healthy donors (dated by TCRdb to the late 2010s). Context from the whole study: According to an earlier analysis of a few hundred of the donors, about 179 million T cells yielded roughly 110 million unique TCR beta sequences and 250 to 350 Gb of sequence data. An early release that covered several hundred HLA-typed donors contained approximately 300 gigabases of sequencing data and around 85 million unique TCR sequences. The genetic ancestry cluster associated with self-reported Caucasian donors included 80% to 90% of the roughly 380 genotyped donors. The study aimed to test whether signatures of past pathogen exposure could be identified by cataloging public T cell receptors. Using immunosequencing, the study profiled T cell repertoires from 500 to 800 subjects and related those repertoires to cytomegalovirus serostatus. Along with the roughly 710-subject first cohort, a separate validation cohort of around 120 different subjects was used. To predict cytomegalovirus infection status, the study brought together high-throughput TCR immunosequencing, statistical association of individual TCRs with disease status, and machine learning. To study patterns of TCR occurrence, a later analysis re-analyzed previously published TCR beta repertoires from 500 to 850 donors and added high-resolution HLA genotyping. In the later analysis, no new phenotypic data were used to find candidate immune exposures; instead, reliance was placed on TCR beta sequences and their occurrence across donors. In an earlier analysis of 587 of the donors, high-throughput TCR beta sequencing was used to judge whether each TCR beta V gene segment behaved as functional or pseudogenic. Donor age, sex, ethnicity and CMV serostatus were collected together with the repertoire data. A later genetic analysis used genome-wide SNP genotypes for about three fifths of the roughly 700 donors, treating that subset as a discovery cohort. Every discovery cohort repertoire had been produced on one sequencing platform. HLA typing included class I and class II loci at four-digit resolution. The number of donors typed differed by locus, with about 629-630 for A, B, C, DRB1 and DQB1, more than 500 for DQA1, 600 to 610 for DPA1, and around 450 for DPB1. A handful of DR-DQ haplotypes were handled as single units for association and clustering because linkage in the cohort was strong. Among a few hundred genotyped donors of the cohort, an average of around 240,000 unique TCR beta nucleotide sequences were sequenced per donor, around 20% of them non-productive.

In total, fewer than 750 healthy bone marrow donors made up the cohort. Cohort members were all nominally healthy when sampled, although unrecorded immune exposures were likely present. The donor tested CMV seronegative and was one of the 352 seronegative cohort members. A peripheral blood sample was collected from each donor, and TCR beta sequencing was performed on peripheral blood mononuclear cells. The Qiagen DNeasy Blood Extraction Kit was used to extract genomic DNA from the blood cell samples. The library was built by means of the immunoSEQ multiplex PCR assay. The multiplex PCR relied on a mix of 60 forward primers for TCR Vbeta segments and 13 reverse primers for TCR Jbeta segments. A multiplex PCR assay on genomic DNA amplified the CDR3 region of rearranged TCR beta genes. On the Illumina HiSeq System, the amplified TCR beta libraries were sequenced as 87-base-pair reads. For the original study's pipeline: In a later analysis, approximately 74 million unique TCR beta chains were counted across the roughly 670 repertoires, and roughly 11 million of these chains were shared by at least two donors. A nearest-neighbor algorithm error-corrected the raw reads and collapsed the reads into unique sequences, merging closely related sequences to remove PCR and sequencing errors. To assign V, D and J gene segments, CDR3 sequences were aligned to IMGT reference sequences. Each retained sequence needed at least a six-nucleotide match to both a V gene segment and a J gene segment. Rearrangements were classified as productive when the CDR3 lacked stop codons and remained in frame with V and J, and all other rearrangements were classified as non-productive. CDR3 was defined by IMGT convention, running from the second conserved V-encoded cysteine to the conserved J-encoded phenylalanine. The earlier analysis of roughly 590 of the donors excluded any sequence lacking an unambiguous match to a single V gene segment. In an earlier analysis of several hundred of the donors, V segments were called functional above 56.7% productive rearrangements and were called segregating when the between-donor standard deviation exceeded 5%. A statistical classification framework was built to diagnose cytomegalovirus status from the catalog of TCR beta chain sequences. V and J gene assignment, in a later analysis, came from comparing TCR nucleotide sequences with IMGT/GENE-DB human TR gene sequences. A later analysis assigned CDR3 sequences and most-parsimonious VDJ recombination scenarios with the TCRdist pipeline. In a later analysis, each TCR beta chain was defined by its CDR3 amino acid sequence together with its V-gene family, and reads lacking a unique V-gene family were excluded. A later analysis removed 500 to 650 highly shared, low-generation-probability nucleotide sequences to deal with suspected cross-contamination and a sequencing artifact. A later analysis calculated a clonal expansion index for each public chain from normalized within-repertoire ranks of inferred template counts. A later analysis computed generation probabilities with a VDJ recombination model fitted to out-of-frame rearrangements, and checked the results against IGoR. In a later analysis, TCR-TCR, TCR-HLA and TCR-CMV co-occurrence was scored with hypergeometric tests, and a repertoire-size bias correction was applied to TCR pairs. To estimate false discovery rates, a later analysis permuted the HLA or CMV assignments 20 times. In a later analysis, co-occurring TCRs were grouped with DBSCAN, and TCRdist sequence similarity was added when clustering was performed within HLA-allele-positive subsets. Repertoires with fewer than 30,000 or more than 120,000 public chains were left out of co-occurrence clustering, as were five repertoires with anomalous nucleotide sharing. Sourced from immuneACCESS, this table was stored by TCRdb with only in-frame sequences that have V and J called. A share of the clones is absent; for the studies checked, an unresolved V gene accounts for under half, and the remainder has no known explanation. V and J calls and clone size are given by that table; D and trimming were obtained from the DNA. Within this sample are some 150,000 clones, with approximately 82% of them counted one time only. 1.5% to 2.5% of the sample is in the top ten clones.

Measured from the cysteine to the phenylalanine, the CDR3 is 13 residues long. The retained sequence is limited to the CDR3, 39 bases, with the frame set at the first base. V gives up 4 bases and J gives up 4 bases, and the segment between their germline ends measures 10 bases. According to the germline V gene, CDR1 reads SGHTA and CDR2 reads FQGNSA. Broad study findings and their caveats: A further reported finding was that TCR beta sequences accurately predicted the HLA-A and HLA-B alleles for most subjects in the first cohort. In vitro tests confirmed that a few of the cytomegalovirus-associated TCR beta chains recognize cytomegalovirus antigens. Strong co-occurrence of HLA alleles, especially DR and DQ, made assigning TCR associations to individual alleles difficult. A later analysis associated approximately 17,000 TCR beta sequences with specific HLA alleles at a false discovery rate of 0.05. The study listed 164 TCR beta chains as associated with cytomegalovirus. In a later analysis, HLA-associated TCR beta chains showed more clonal expansion and lower generation probabilities than non-associated chains that were equally common. Because HLA typing was missing for some donors at each locus, association tests included only the typed subset. In both the original and validation cohorts, the classifier was reported to diagnose cytomegalovirus status with high specificity and sensitivity. V-gene and J-gene trimming of TCR beta chains was associated with a missense DCLRE1C variant in a later genetic analysis, and the association was replicated in an independent cohort. According to a later analysis, parvovirus B19, influenza, CMV and Epstein-Barr virus appeared linked to several top co-occurrence clusters. A cluster of highly shared sequence variants was judged likely to be a technical artifact of the sequencing pipeline. A later analysis found that TCR association rates varied across HLA loci, with DRB1 alleles showing the most associated TCRs and HLA-C alleles the fewest. An earlier analysis of some 560 of the donors showed that most TCR beta V segments appeared in productive rearrangements either about 87% or about 30% of the time, which broadly matched IMGT annotations. A later analysis found that most CMV-associated TCR beta chains appeared HLA-restricted, with HLA associations seemingly driven largely by CMV exposure. A later genetic analysis reported fewer N-insertions in productive TCRs among donors in an Asian-associated ancestry cluster than the roughly 700-donor mean. Immune exposure information for the cohort was limited to CMV serostatus. Linkage disequilibrium might explain the correlated functional status among segregating V segments, but an unknown experimental factor could not be ruled out. Because counts were too low, around 17 rarely observed V segments, including chromosome 9 orphons, were left out of the earlier analysis of some 640 of the donors. The 87-base-pair reads could not distinguish some IMGT-functional V segments, including TRBV6-2 and TRBV6-3, so those segments were excluded. It was suggested by the authors that the approach could potentially be generalized to other disease states and immunological phenotypes. While some public TCRs were present in many individuals, most TCR sequences turned up only very rarely across donors. This cohort had only TCR beta chains sequenced, and the lack of alpha or paired-chain data limited which features could be detected. The presence/absence analyses assumed that sequencing depth was roughly uniform across donors, and that assumption may not be true.

Rearrangement joined TRBV7-2 to TRBJ1-2; no D gene can be assigned with confidence. This receptor was taken from a woman aged 40 to 55 in good health and CMV-seronegative. The sample was PBMCs. The CDR3 here reads CASSYRGVYGYTF. The sequenced DNA: TGTGCCAGCAGCTACCGAGGAGTCTATGGCTACACCTTC.